This T cell receptor beta chain was captured by sequencing in a study of immune evolution from preneoplasia to lung adenocarcinoma (dated by TCRdb to the early 2020s). For the study in its entirety: The study profiled immune contexture across lung adenocarcinoma precursors and invasive adenocarcinoma using immune gene expression, TCR sequencing and multiplex immunofluorescence. TCR sequencing data came from 45 to 60 patients. Resected precursor lesions (AAH, AIS, MIA) and invasive adenocarcinomas were each compared against paired morphologically normal lung tissue. Sample size was determined by specimen availability and not by a prior power calculation. The study reported that approximately 98 samples were used for TCR sequencing. A total of some 55 patients with pulmonary nodules who underwent surgical resection were included in the overall cohort. The immune data were integrated with whole exome sequencing and methylation data from the same cohort of nodules. Class I HLA alleles were inferred from exome data with POLYSOLVER, and allele-specific HLA loss was detected with LOHHLA.

The germline V gene (reference sequence) gives CDR1 as LNHDA and CDR2 as SQIVND. Counted from cysteine to phenylalanine, this CDR3 has 15 amino acids. Only the CDR3 region is kept as DNA, spanning 45 bases read in frame from base 1. V lost 3 bases and J lost 7 bases, and the count of bases not matched to a germline gene is 9. The investigation overall reported the following: Because all patients came from Japan and China, whether the findings apply to Western populations was uncertain. The findings rested on association rather than direct causation, and larger cohorts with long-term follow-up and longitudinal biopsies were considered necessary. The highest clonality was observed in normal lung, whereas higher T cell density and diversity but lower clonality appeared to be present in later-stage lesions. Top T cell clone frequencies were highest in normal lung and appeared to decrease progressively from AAH through AIS, MIA and invasive adenocarcinoma.

Patients underwent resection in Japan or China between about 2014 and 2017. Two lung cancer pathologists independently reviewed H&E slides to confirm the histologic diagnosis of every case. FFPE tissue was used for DNA isolation with the AllPrep DNA/RNA FFPE Kit. TCR beta CDR3 regions were sequenced from DNA using the immunoSEQ hsTCRbeta Kit. The authors' pipeline ran thus. The ImmunoSEQ Analyzer was used to analyse the TCR sequencing data. T cell clonality was defined as 1 minus Pielou's evenness, calculated on productive rearrangements. T cell diversity was measured with the inverse Simpson index on productive templates. T cell density was defined as TCR beta template counts normalized to usable DNA, with usable DNA estimated by amplification and sequencing of housekeeping genes. TCR metrics were compared across histologic stages using two-sided Kruskal-Wallis tests. TCRdb provides this immuneACCESS table in a form limited to in-frame rearrangements. Some clones are lacking; in checked studies, under half of them reflect an unresolved V gene, and why the rest are absent is not known. V and J calls and clone size are copied from that table; D and trimming were computed from the DNA. The sample table contains around 10,000 clones; only one count was recorded for roughly 70% of them. Of the sample, roughly 30% is held by the ten largest clones.

On this clone: It lacks a known antigen. Per-nucleotide qualities are absent, and no much larger clonotype sits a single base away.

The sample was FFPE normal lung tissue adjacent to the tumor. The sequence joins TRBV19 to TRBJ1-5; the junction holds 7 bases that match TRBD1. The TCR sequence derives from a person in their 60s with lung adenocarcinoma. Some clones in this sample may be carry-over from other donors' samples. The DNA sequence is TGTGCCAGTAGTATCGAGACAGGGCTCCGACAGCCCCAGCATTTT. This translates into CASSIETGLRQPQHF.